Described below is a single T cell receptor (beta chain) sequence and its context. This sample is part of a study of blood T cell repertoires in COVID-19. The CDR3 has 16 residues. Germline V gene lookup returns CDR1 LNHDA and CDR2 SQIVND (reference sequence). V lost 3 bases and J lost 0, with 13 bases in between. Clones were read by immunoSEQ multiplex PCR, and TCRdb kept only the in-frame ones, dropping some. The sample has a few hundred thousand clones, about nine tenths seen once. This TCR came from a person aged 18 to 30 with COVID-19, enrolled during active disease. The chain joins TRBV19 to TRBJ2-3; TRBD2 might be the D (6 bases). Sequencing used peripheral blood. CDR3 sequence (DNA): TGTGCCAGTAGTATCCCTCTGAGCGGGAGCACAGATACGCAGTATTTT. Translating it yields CASSIPLSGSTDTQYF.